Below, 30 T cell receptor beta chains from the same sample are listed, as sequenced in a study of early T cells in non-severe SARS-CoV-2 infection. A single record per CDR3 protein comes from TCRdb applying MiXCR to the 5' RACE reads. The profile covers fewer than 100,000 distinct CDR3 sequences, with roughly 5.7% appearing a single time and about 8% taken by the ten largest. Sample: whole blood. Receptor source: an adult who was a healthcare worker with PCR-confirmed SARS-CoV-2 infection or an uninfected control (not recorded which).

This clonotype has a handful of counts. The chain recombines TRBV20-1 with TRBJ2-5; TRBD1 matches at 11 bases. With V trimmed by 3 bases and J by 5 bases, 11 bases remained unmatched. The CDR3 is 16 amino acids. Germline lookup yields CDR1 DFQATT and CDR2 SNEGSKA (reference sequence). In DNA form, the CDR3 reads TGCAGTGCTAGCTATTCAGGACAGGGGGCGGGGGAGACCCAGTACTTC. Translation gives CSASYSGQGAGETQYF.

The table lists this clonotype with many counts. DNA for the CDR3: TGTGCCAGCAGTTACGTCGGCACTGAAGCTTTCTTT. It is translated as CASSYVGTEAFF. This chain links TRBV6-2 or TRBV6-3 with TRBJ1-1; unclear D gene. Looked up from germline, CDR1 is MNHEY and CDR2 is SVGEGT. This CDR3 contains 12 residues. The V and J ends lost 2 bases and 4 bases respectively, with 5 bases between them.

This clonotype occurred many times. The gene calls are TRBV18 and TRBJ2-1; TRBD1 matches 7 bases. The junction had 23 bases not matched to a gene; V was cut back by 6 bases and J by 3 bases. This CDR3 region has 20 residues. Germline CDR1 KGHSH, CDR2 LQKENI. The CDR3 coding sequence is TGTGCCAGCTCCCTCAACCGCAGGGACAGTAGTCTAAAATTCTACAATGAGCAGTTCTTC. It is translated as CASSLNRRDSSLKFYNEQFF.

Ten or more counts support this clonotype. The CDR3 nucleotides read TGTGCCAGCAGCTTAATCCGGGGATACTACGAGCAGTACTTC. This encodes CASSLIRGYYEQYF. The chain recombines TRBV11-2 with TRBJ2-7; possibly TRBD2 for D (5 bases). The V gene's germline CDR1 is SGHAT and CDR2 FQNNGV. This CDR3 has 14 residues. Deletions cut 2 bases from V and 3 bases from J, with 11 bases between.

This clonotype has a count of ten or more. This chain links TRBV6-5 with TRBJ2-7; 8 bases map to TRBD1. The junction had 13 bases not matched to a gene; V was cut back by 6 bases and J by 6 bases. CDR3 length: 15 residues. Germline values: CDR1 MNHEY, CDR2 SVGAGI. CDR3 DNA: TGTGCCAGCAGCCAGGGGGACAGGCGGATCTCCGAGCAGTACTTC. It codes for CASSQGDRRISEQYF.

This clonotype was detected many times. The germline gene is not matched at one end of the junction; a read error may be the cause. This rearrangement joins TRBV2 to TRBJ1-5; tentative D call: TRBD1 (5 bases). The CDR3 consists of 12 residues. Germline CDR1 and CDR2: SNHLY and FYNNEI. CDR3 loop: CASRGGNRPQHF. CDR3 sequence (DNA): TGTGCCAGCAGGGGGGGAAATCGGCCCCAGCATTTT.

This CDR3 is CASKLVETQYF. The CDR3 nucleotides read TGTGCCAGCAAATTAGTAGAGACCCAGTACTTC. The chain joins TRBV12-3 or TRBV12-4 to TRBJ2-5, with D uncertain. CDR3 length equals 11 residues. Trimming took 7 bases from V and 4 from J, leaving 7 bases between them.

About this clonotype: A clone one base away is much larger, so this may be a read error. The rearrangement uses TRBV7-2 and TRBJ2-1, with no clear D. The germline V gene encodes CDR1 SGHTA and CDR2 FQGNSA. CDR3 size: 12 residues. The CDR3 here is CASSFQRREQLF. The CDR3 DNA follows: TGTGCCAGCAGCTTTCAACGACGTGAGCAGTTGTTC. The full variable domain, in which reference TRBV7-2 and TRBJ2-1 provide the parts outside the CDR3, is GAGVSQSPSNKVTEKGKDVELRCDPISGHTALYWYRQSLGQGLEFLIYFQGNSAPDKSGLPSDRFSAERTGGSVSTLTIQRTQQEDSAVYLCASSFQRREQLFGPGTRLTVL.

This clonotype was detected many times. The chain couples TRBV2 to TRBJ2-2, with D uncertain. V lost 1 base and J 1 base, leaving 4 bases between the germline ends. CDR1 and CDR2 (germline): SNHLY, FYNNEI. The CDR3 is 14 amino acids. The CDR3 protein is CASSEVRNTGELFF. The CDR3 nucleotides read TGTGCCAGCAGTGAAGTGAGGAACACCGGGGAGCTGTTTTTT.

The chain links TRBV7-6 to TRBJ2-1; D might be TRBD2 (5 bases). There are 15 residues in the CDR3. Germline lookup yields CDR1 SGHVS and CDR2 FNYEAQ. The germline V and J ends were trimmed by 2 bases and 6 bases, with 14 bases remaining between them. The CDR3 here is CASSLLGESPNEQFF. The CDR3 nucleotides are TGTGCCAGCAGCTTACTGGGAGAATCCCCCAATGAGCAGTTCTTC.

The table lists this clonotype with many counts. The gene calls are TRBV18 and TRBJ2-2; either TRBD1 or TRBD2 may supply D (5 bases each). The germline V and J ends were trimmed by 3 bases and 1 base, with 12 bases remaining between them. The CDR3 is made up of 16 amino acids. Germline V lookup: CDR1 KGHSH, CDR2 LQKENI. In nucleotides, the CDR3 is TGTGCCAGCTCACCCTCGGGACGGGGGAACACCGGGGAGCTGTTTTTT. It codes for CASSPSGRGNTGELFF.

There are many counts of this clonotype. The chain recombines TRBV28 with TRBJ1-5; unclear D gene. Germline V gene lookup returns CDR1 MDHEN and CDR2 SYDVKM. The CDR3 has 17 residues. The V end lost 3 bases, the J end lost 1 base, and 16 bases lay between the germline ends. CDR3 loop: CASSFYGRGLSNQPQHF. CDR3 bases: TGTGCCAGCAGTTTTTATGGGCGAGGGCTAAGCAATCAGCCCCAGCATTTT.

This clonotype was detected ten times or more. The chain couples TRBV7-8 to TRBJ2-4, with unresolved D. Germline V lookup: CDR1 SGHVS, CDR2 FQNEAQ. The CDR3 length is 19 residues. The germline V and J ends were trimmed by 5 bases and 3 bases, with 26 bases remaining between them. The CDR3 bases are TGTGCCAGCAGCCAGAATTTTAACCCCTCGACTCTTGACAAAAACATTCAGTACTTC. Translating gives CASSQNFNPSTLDKNIQYF.

A few counts support this clonotype. For the CDR3, the DNA is TGCGCCAGCAGCGCAAACAGGGGGTACAATGAGCAGTTCTTC. Amino acids: CASSANRGYNEQFF. The V call is TRBV5-1, the J call TRBJ2-1; 8 nucleotides line up with TRBD1. Trimming at V came to 4 bases and at J to 4 bases, leaving 4 bases not matched to a gene. The CDR3 runs 14 residues. In germline, CDR1 is SGHRS, CDR2 YFSETQ.

This clonotype was recorded a few times. This chain links TRBV3-1 with TRBJ2-5, with D uncertain. This CDR3 comprises 16 residues. Deletions cut 1 base from V and 0 bases from J, with 12 bases between. Germline CDR1 LGHDT, CDR2 YNNKEL (reference sequence). The CDR3 protein is CASSQVSTDNQETQYF. CDR3 bases: TGTGCCAGCAGCCAAGTTTCTACGGATAACCAAGAGACCCAGTACTTC.

As DNA, the CDR3 is TGTGCCAGCAGCTCAGGGGGCGGGTACTATGGCTACACCTTC. Protein product: CASSSGGGYYGYTF. V usage is TRBV12-3 or TRBV12-4 and J usage is TRBJ1-2; 8 positions match TRBD1. With 6 bases clipped from V and 3 bases from J, the junction kept 6 bases outside the gene matches. The CDR3 has 14 residues.

This clonotype was detected a few times. The J gene is TRBJ2-5, the V gene TRBV20-1, with TRBD2 identical over 10 bases. After removal of 0 bases from V and 1 base from J, the junction contained 2 bases not matched to a gene. The germline V gene has CDR1 DFQATT and CDR2 SNEGSKA (reference sequence). The CDR3 has 15 residues. The CDR3 region has the DNA TGCAGTGCTAGAGATGGGACTAGCGTCCAAGAGACCCAGTACTTC. Protein sequence: CSARDGTSVQETQYF.

This clonotype was found many times. The gene calls are TRBV20-1 and TRBJ2-7; a weak D match, TRBD1 (5 bases). The V gene lost 5 bases and the J gene lost 3 bases, with 14 bases spanning the gap. The germline CDR1 and CDR2 sequences are DFQATT and SNEGSKA (reference sequence). CDR3 length: 13 amino acids. As DNA, the CDR3 is TGCAGTGCTTCGGATGGGGCGAGCTACGAGCAGTACTTC. This translates into CSASDGASYEQYF.

This chain connects TRBV5-4 to TRBJ2-5; D is ambiguous. Trimming took off 4 bases at V and 3 bases at J, with 10 bases between the two ends. Germline V CDR1 and CDR2: SGHNT, YYREEE (reference sequence). This CDR3 spans 13 amino acids. The chain's CDR3 is CASSVPNEETQYF. As DNA, the CDR3 is TGTGCCAGCAGCGTCCCCAACGAAGAGACCCAGTACTTC.

This clonotype occurred many times. CDR3 nucleotide sequence: TGTGCCAGCAGCTTCCAGGGGAACACTGAAGCTTTCTTT. Translated: CASSFQGNTEAFF. The J gene is TRBJ1-1, the V gene TRBV7-2; perhaps TRBD1 as D (5 bases). V dropped 3 bases and J dropped 1 base, with 6 bases sitting between them. CDR1 is SGHTA and CDR2 is FQGNSA in the germline V gene. The length of the CDR3 is 13 residues.

This clonotype was recorded at least ten times. The chain uses TRBV25-1 and TRBJ1-2; 11 nucleotides agree with TRBD1. The CDR3 is 15 amino acids. Unmatched junction bases numbered 10, after V lost 6 bases and J lost 7 bases. From germline, CDR1 is MGHDK and CDR2 SYGVNS. The CDR3 region has the DNA TGTGCCAGCAGGGGAGGGGGACAGGGGGGTTTTGGCTACACCTTC. Protein sequence: CASRGGGQGGFGYTF.

The chain couples TRBV4-3 to TRBJ2-3; 7 bases are a match to TRBD2. This CDR3 is 16 amino acids long. Trimming at V came to 0 bases and at J to 0 bases, leaving 3 bases not matched to a gene. Per germline, CDR1 LGHNA and CDR2 YSLEER. The CDR3 bases are TGCGCCAGCAGCCAAGAGAGCGGGATGAGCACAGATACGCAGTATTTT. Encoded protein: CASSQESGMSTDTQYF.

This clonotype was picked up many times. The chain recombines TRBV6-6 with TRBJ1-1; no clear D. Trimming removed 2 bases at V and 4 bases at J, with 8 bases between. The germline CDR1 and CDR2 sequences are MNHNY and SVGAGI (reference sequence). The CDR3 has 13 amino acids. CDR3 region: CASSYRGGTEAFF. The CDR3 DNA sequence: TGTGCCAGCAGTTACCGGGGAGGCACTGAAGCTTTCTTT.

This clonotype came up a few times. V and J are TRBV13 and TRBJ2-3; 13 bases match TRBD2. The CDR3 runs 14 residues. Per the germline V gene, CDR1 is PRHDT and CDR2 is FYEKMQ (reference sequence). Trimming removed 5 bases from V and 4 bases from J; junction bases left unmatched: 0. The CDR3 DNA sequence: TGTGCCAGCAGCGGACTAGCGGGGGCAGATACGCAGTATTTT. Its translation is CASSGLAGADTQYF.

This clonotype has just a few counts. The V gene is TRBV20-1, the J gene TRBJ2-2; a weak D match, TRBD2 (5 bases). CDR1 and CDR2 (germline): DFQATT, SNEGSKA (reference sequence). Trimming took 4 bases from V and 6 from J, leaving 9 bases between them. The CDR3 totals 12 residues. CDR3 protein: CSATPSSGELFF. CDR3 nucleotides: TGCAGTGCTACTCCTAGCTCCGGGGAGCTGTTTTTT.

The rearrangement uses TRBV6-2 or TRBV6-3 and TRBJ1-2, with a weak D call TRBD1 (5 bases). Looked up from germline, CDR1 is MNHEY and CDR2 is SVGEGT. The CDR3 runs 16 residues. With 2 bases removed from V and 0 bases from J, the gap between germline ends came to 13 bases. CDR3 in amino acids: CASSYASGRANYGYTF. As DNA, the CDR3 is TGTGCCAGCAGTTACGCATCGGGACGGGCTAACTATGGCTACACCTTC.

This clonotype was seen repeatedly, ten times or more. The chain carries TRBV18 and TRBJ1-1; TRBD1 might be the D (6 bases). The germline V and J ends were trimmed by 1 base and 0 bases, with 12 bases remaining between them. In germline, CDR1 is KGHSH, CDR2 LQKENI. The CDR3 has 16 amino acids. Written as DNA, the CDR3 is TGTGCCAGCTCACCACGGGGGCAAACAATGAACACTGAAGCTTTCTTT. This sequence encodes CASSPRGQTMNTEAFF.

Many counts were recorded for this clonotype. The V call is TRBV19, the J call TRBJ1-5; D is unresolved. V shed 3 bases and J shed 5 bases, with 5 bases lying between them. This CDR3 has 12 residues. Germline V gene data show CDR1 as LNHDA and CDR2 as SQIVND (reference sequence). The CDR3, as DNA: TGTGCCAGTAGTATGGTGGATCAGCCCCAGCATTTT. The encoded protein is CASSMVDQPQHF.

There are a few counts of this clonotype. The chain carries TRBV11-2 and TRBJ2-5; TRBD2 agrees at 9 bases. There are 15 residues in the CDR3. The germline gives CDR1 SGHAT, CDR2 FQNNGV. Losses at the gene ends were 1 base for V and 1 base for J; bases not matched to a gene: 1. For the CDR3, the DNA is TGTGCCAGCAGCTTAGGCGGGAGGGCCCAAGAGACCCAGTACTTC. Translated: CASSLGGRAQETQYF.

Many counts were recorded for this clonotype. This rearrangement joins TRBV18 to TRBJ1-1; maybe TRBD1 (6 bases). CDR3 length equals 14 residues. Germline CDR1 and CDR2: KGHSH and LQKENI. Deletions cut 0 bases from V and 5 bases from J, with 10 bases between. The CDR3 coding sequence is TGTGCCAGCTCACCACCGGCAGGGGAAACTGAAGCTTTCTTT. This codes for CASSPPAGETEAFF. Drawing the rest from reference TRBV18 and TRBJ1-1, the complete variable domain is NAGVMQNPRHLVRRRGQEARLRCSPMKGHSHVYWYRQLPEEGLKFMVYLQKENIIDESGMPKERFSAEFPKEGPSILRIQQVVRGDSAAYFCASSPPAGETEAFFGQGTRLTVV.